This TCR beta chain was obtained from a study of shared clonotypes between healthy human individuals. The CDR3 length is 14 residues. Germline V CDR1 and CDR2: SGHAT, FQNNGV. The V end was cut by 5 bases, the J end by 4 bases, with 14 bases between. Assay: immunoSEQ multiplex PCR; the TCRdb copy retains only in-frame clones and omits some. Seen here are about 690,000 clones, around 90% observed once, and the top ten hold about 33%. The sequence came from a man younger than 30 in good health. Some clones in this sample may be carry-over from other donors' samples. The specimen was memory CD8+ T cells from PBMCs. Regarding subset: CD45RO+ cells pooled with CCR7-negative TemRA cells. The V call is TRBV11-2, the J call TRBJ1-2; the D is unclear. The CDR3 spells CASSPGGLSYGYTF. The CDR3 coding sequence is TGTGCCAGCAGCCCTGGTGGGCTTTCCTATGGCTACACCTTC.